The 25 T cell receptor beta chains below all came from one sample that was sequenced in a study of cytomegalovirus exposure and HLA in healthy donors. Profiling relied on immunoSEQ multiplex PCR, and the TCRdb table lists in-frame clones only, not all of them. In the table there are 220,000 or so clones, 65% to 85% of which are singletons. The sample comprised PBMCs. These receptors were taken from a woman in her twenties or thirties in good health and CMV-seropositive.

V and J are TRBV2 and TRBJ2-5; tentatively, D is TRBD1 (6 bases). The V end lost 6 bases, the J end lost 0 bases, and 8 bases lay between the germline ends. Germline assignment: CDR1 SNHLY and CDR2 FYNNEI. The CDR3 is 13 amino acids. The CDR3 protein is CASSRDNQETQYF. The CDR3 DNA reads as TGTGCCAGCAGCCGGGACAACCAAGAGACCCAGTACTTC.

The chain links TRBV4-3 to TRBJ1-1; D unresolved. Trimming left V 0 bases short and J 2 bases short, with 13 bases between. The CDR3 totals 16 residues. Germline values: CDR1 LGHNA, CDR2 YSLEER. The CDR3 region is CASSQDREGINTEAFF. Written as DNA, the CDR3 is TGCGCCAGCAGCCAAGATCGGGAGGGAATCAACACTGAAGCTTTCTTT.

The V gene is TRBV7-2, the J gene TRBJ2-3, with 7 bases that match TRBD2. Trimming took 6 bases from V and 2 from J; bases not matched to a gene: 11. The CDR3 length is 16 residues. Germline V gives CDR1 SGHTA, CDR2 FQGNSA. The CDR3 reads CASSLRPAGTTDTQYF. As DNA, the CDR3 is TGTGCCAGCAGTTTAAGGCCAGCGGGAACCACAGATACGCAGTATTTT.

This chain joins TRBV2 and TRBJ2-7, with 13 bases identical to TRBD2. Germline assignment: CDR1 SNHLY and CDR2 FYNNEI. This CDR3 has 16 amino acids. J was trimmed by 2 bases and V by 6 bases; bases with no gene match: 7. The CDR3 reads CASSAGTSGETYEQYF. DNA for the CDR3: TGTGCCAGCAGCGCCGGGACTAGCGGGGAAACCTACGAGCAGTACTTC.

The CDR3 is CASSSQEMGTEAFF. The CDR3 DNA sequence: TGTGCCAGCAGTTCACAGGAGATGGGGACTGAAGCTTTCTTT. This rearrangement joins TRBV6-6 to TRBJ1-1; maybe TRBD1 (5 bases). Deletions cut 4 bases from V and 5 bases from J, with 14 bases between. The CDR3 runs 14 residues. The germline V gene encodes CDR1 MNHNY and CDR2 SVGAGI (reference sequence).

This chain links TRBV9 with TRBJ2-6, with 8 positions matching TRBD1. From germline, CDR1 is SGDLS and CDR2 YYNGEE. The CDR3 is made up of 17 amino acids. The trim removed 4 bases at V and 5 bases at J, leaving 11 bases unmatched. CDR3: CASSKPGQALRANVLTF. The DNA for the CDR3 is TGTGCCAGCAGCAAACCGGGACAGGCCCTCAGGGCCAACGTCCTGACTTTC.

The gene calls are TRBV27 and TRBJ2-7; 9 positions match TRBD1. Trimming removed 5 bases from V and 4 bases from J; junction bases left unmatched: 9. The CDR3 covers 15 residues. The germline V gene has CDR1 MNHEY and CDR2 SMNVEV (reference sequence). The CDR3, as DNA: TGTGCCAGCAGTAAATTACAGGGGGCTGTATACGAGCAGTACTTC. It is translated as CASSKLQGAVYEQYF.

J is TRBJ2-7 and V is TRBV7-6, with TRBD2 matching over 7 bases. There are 15 residues in the CDR3. The V gene end was trimmed by 1 base and the J gene end by 3 bases; junction bases not matched to a gene: 6. The germline CDR1 and CDR2 sequences are SGHVS and FNYEAQ. The CDR3 DNA reads TGTGCCAGCAGCTTAGTGGCTAGCGGTATCTACGAGCAGTACTTC. Its translation: CASSLVASGIYEQYF.

The chain is built from TRBV5-8 and TRBJ1-1; unclear D gene. V lost 4 bases and J lost 1, with 11 bases in between. Germline V gene lookup returns CDR1 SGHTS and CDR2 YDEGEE. This CDR3 spans 14 amino acids. CDR3 sequence reads: CASSTLWGNTEAFF. In DNA form, the CDR3 reads TGTGCCAGCAGCACACTTTGGGGGAACACTGAAGCTTTCTTT.

This chain connects TRBV11-2 to TRBJ2-3; 8 bases match TRBD2. Germline V lookup: CDR1 SGHAT, CDR2 FQNNGV. J gave up 3 bases and V 7 bases, and 9 bases lay outside the gene matches. CDR3 length: 15 amino acids. Here the CDR3 reads CASILGREETDTQYF. The CDR3 DNA reads TGTGCCAGCATCCTGGGGCGGGAGGAGACAGATACGCAGTATTTT.

This sequence joins TRBV29-1 and TRBJ2-1; tentative D call: TRBD2 (6 bases). Trimming pared 6 bases from V and 4 bases from J, leaving 16 bases between. CDR1 is SQVTM and CDR2 is ANQGSEA in the germline V gene. This CDR3 region has 14 residues. The CDR3 spells CSVGGLLLYNEQFF. CDR3 nucleotides: TGCAGCGTGGGGGGACTGCTCCTTTACAATGAGCAGTTCTTC.

The V gene is TRBV30, the J gene TRBJ1-5, with D tentatively TRBD1 (5 bases). The CDR3 loop spans 15 amino acids. Germline CDR1 reads GTSNPN; CDR2 reads SVGIG (reference sequence). V dropped 0 bases and J dropped 5 bases, with 14 bases sitting between them. The chain's CDR3 is CAWSVKGRLDQPQHF. The DNA for the CDR3 is TGTGCCTGGAGTGTTAAGGGGCGCCTAGATCAGCCCCAGCATTTT.

The genes are TRBV30 and TRBJ2-5; the match to TRBD2 covers 11 bases. This CDR3 comprises 13 residues. The J segment lost 5 bases and the V segment lost 3 bases, leaving 2 bases of the junction unmatched. CDR1 and CDR2 (germline): GTSNPN, SVGIG (reference sequence). CDR3 sequence: CAWRLAGGETQYF. CDR3 bases: TGTGCCTGGAGATTAGCGGGAGGGGAGACCCAGTACTTC.

J is TRBJ2-1 and V is TRBV7-8, with D unresolved. Germline CDR1 reads SGHVS; CDR2 reads FQNEAQ. The CDR3 is 12 amino acids. Trimming left V 7 bases short and J 10 bases short, with 14 bases between. The CDR3 loop is CASTDINSEQFF. The CDR3 region has the DNA TGTGCCAGCACCGATATAAACTCGGAGCAGTTCTTC.

The genes are TRBV7-3 and TRBJ2-7; TRBD2 agrees at 7 bases. The CDR3 is made up of 13 amino acids. V shed 4 bases and J 5 bases; nucleotides not matched to a gene: 5. Germline loops: CDR1 SGHTA, CDR2 FQGTGA. The CDR3 sequence is CASSSSGNHEQYF. CDR3 DNA: TGTGCCAGCAGCTCCAGCGGGAACCACGAGCAGTACTTC.

This clone was detected a few times. DNA of the CDR3: TGTGCCTTCGGACACTATAGCAATCAGCCCCAGCATTTT. Its protein product is CAFGHYSNQPQHF. This rearrangement joins TRBV30 to TRBJ1-5, with D maybe TRBD1 (5 bases). Trimming cost V 7 bases and J 0 bases, with 10 bases left between them. The germline gives CDR1 GTSNPN, CDR2 SVGIG (reference sequence). This CDR3 comprises 13 residues.

This clone was found once. The chain joins TRBV6-5 to TRBJ2-7; perhaps TRBD1 as D (5 bases). CDR1 and CDR2 (germline): MNHEY, SVGAGI. The CDR3 sequence is 13 residues long. The V and J ends lost 5 bases and 6 bases respectively, with 14 bases between them. CDR3 protein: CASSPGSDFEQYF. In DNA, the CDR3 is TGTGCCAGCAGTCCAGGGTCGGATTTCGAGCAGTACTTC.

The chain employs TRBV15 and TRBJ1-5, with D perhaps matching TRBD1 (5 bases). Trimming removed 4 bases at V and 5 bases at J, with 12 bases between. Per the germline V gene, CDR1 is LNHNV and CDR2 is YYDKDF (reference sequence). This CDR3 region has 14 residues. The CDR3 loop reads CATSTGVGDQPQHF. CDR3 DNA: TGTGCCACCAGCACGGGGGTCGGAGATCAGCCCCAGCATTTT.

The rearrangement links TRBV9 to TRBJ1-2, with 8 bases aligning to TRBD1. Germline V CDR1 and CDR2: SGDLS, YYNGEE. The V and J ends lost 3 bases and 4 bases, in that order; junction bases with no gene match: 5. The length of the CDR3 is 14 residues. The CDR3 region is CASSAGTGGYGYTF. The DNA for the CDR3 is TGTGCCAGCAGCGCCGGAACAGGGGGCTATGGCTACACCTTC.

V is TRBV27 and J is TRBJ2-2; 7 bases line up with TRBD1. Germline-derived CDR1 and CDR2 are MNHEY and SMNVEV (reference sequence). The CDR3 extends over 14 amino acids. J gave up 5 bases and V 4 bases, and 4 bases lay outside the gene matches. CDR3 loop: CASSYHRGTGELFF. For the CDR3, the DNA is TGTGCCAGCAGTTACCACAGGGGAACCGGGGAGCTGTTTTTT.

The chain recombines TRBV7-2 with TRBJ2-3; 14 bases agree with TRBD2. CDR1 is SGHTA and CDR2 is FQGNSA in the germline V gene. This CDR3 has 16 residues. Trimming cost V 2 bases and J 4 bases; bases outside gene matches: 2. CDR3: CASSLRLAGGPDTQYF. The CDR3 DNA sequence: TGTGCCAGCAGCTTAAGACTAGCGGGAGGGCCAGATACGCAGTATTTT.

This clone was recorded a few times. V is TRBV13 and J is TRBJ2-7; 11 bases map to TRBD2. The CDR3 is made up of 15 amino acids. Germline loops: CDR1 PRHDT, CDR2 FYEKMQ (reference sequence). The V and J ends lost 6 bases and 7 bases, in that order; junction bases with no gene match: 11. The CDR3 spells CASRARLAGPGEQYF. The CDR3 DNA follows: TGTGCCAGCAGGGCTCGACTAGCGGGACCGGGGGAGCAGTACTTC.

The V call is TRBV5-1, the J call TRBJ1-1; D call uncertain. Germline CDR1 and CDR2: SGHRS and YFSETQ. V dropped 3 bases and J dropped 0 bases, with 12 bases sitting between them. This CDR3 region has 15 residues. The CDR3 reads CASSSATGVNTEAFF. The CDR3 DNA follows: TGCGCCAGCAGCTCGGCGACGGGAGTGAACACTGAAGCTTTCTTT.

The rearrangement uses TRBV29-1 and TRBJ2-1, with 10 bases that match TRBD1. Trimming cost V 4 bases and J 15 bases; bases outside gene matches: 6. From germline, CDR1 is SQVTM and CDR2 ANQGSEA. CDR3 length: 11 residues. The CDR3: CSVVGDRGGFF. In DNA, the CDR3 is TGCAGCGTTGTAGGGGACAGGGGTGGGTTCTTC.

The chain has TRBV10-1 and TRBJ2-3; D is uncertain. Looked up from germline, CDR1 is WNHNN and CDR2 is SYGVQD (reference sequence). The V and J ends lost 3 bases and 1 base respectively, with 11 bases between them. This CDR3 comprises 15 residues. CDR3 DNA: TGCGCCAGCAGTGACCCCAGTAGAGGCACAGATACGCAGTATTTT. It encodes CASSDPSRGTDTQYF.